This T cell receptor (beta chain) was retrieved from a study of T cell responses to AZD1222 COVID-19 vaccine. Germline CDR1 is SNHLY and CDR2 is FYNNEI. V shed 6 bases and J 4 bases; nucleotides not matched to a gene: 6. The CDR3 is made up of 14 amino acids. To note about this clone: Antigen: not known.

The data were produced by immunoSEQ multiplex PCR, yet TCRdb's version contains in-frame clones alone and is incomplete. The sample lists 200,000 to 250,000 clones; about 95% were seen once. Study outcomes and limitations: Most donors were white British, females outnumbered males, and clonal diversity was possibly underestimated. Mapped onto spike, vaccine-associated CD4 TCRs spanned it and were dominant at 160-218 and 743-854.

The sample was peripheral blood, taken 28 days after the second dose of the MenACWY control vaccine. This TCR came from an adult who received the MenACWY meningococcal vaccine as a control. This chain uses TRBV2 with TRBJ1-5, with 7 positions matching TRBD1. CDR3 sequence: CASRTGVPNQPQHF. CDR3 DNA sequence: TGTGCCAGCAGAACAGGGGTGCCAAATCAGCCCCAGCATTTT.